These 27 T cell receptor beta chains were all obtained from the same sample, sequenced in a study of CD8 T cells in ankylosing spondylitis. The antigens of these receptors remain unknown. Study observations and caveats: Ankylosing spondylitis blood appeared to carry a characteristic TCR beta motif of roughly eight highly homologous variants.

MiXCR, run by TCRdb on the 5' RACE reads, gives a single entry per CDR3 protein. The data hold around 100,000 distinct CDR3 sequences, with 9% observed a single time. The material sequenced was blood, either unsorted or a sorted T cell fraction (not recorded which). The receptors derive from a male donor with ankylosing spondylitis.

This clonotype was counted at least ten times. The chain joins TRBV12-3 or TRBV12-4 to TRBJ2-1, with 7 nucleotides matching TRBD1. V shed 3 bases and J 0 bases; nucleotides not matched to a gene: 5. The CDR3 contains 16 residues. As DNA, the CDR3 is TGTGCCAGCAGTTTTGGGACAGCGAGCTCCTACAATGAGCAGTTCTTC. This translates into CASSFGTASSYNEQFF.

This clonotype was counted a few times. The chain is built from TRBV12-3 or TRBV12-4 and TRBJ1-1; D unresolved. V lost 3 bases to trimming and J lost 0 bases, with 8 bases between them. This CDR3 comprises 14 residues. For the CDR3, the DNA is TGTGCCAGCAGTTTGACCTACTTGAACACTGAAGCTTTCTTT. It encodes CASSLTYLNTEAFF.

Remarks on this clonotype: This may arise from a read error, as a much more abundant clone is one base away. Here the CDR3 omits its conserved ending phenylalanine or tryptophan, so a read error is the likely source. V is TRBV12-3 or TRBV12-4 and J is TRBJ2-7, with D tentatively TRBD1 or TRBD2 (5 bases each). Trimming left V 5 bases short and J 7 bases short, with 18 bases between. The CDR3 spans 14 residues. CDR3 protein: CASSPPGLPGEQYL. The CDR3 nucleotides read TGTGCCAGCAGTCCCCCGGGGCTCCCGGGAGAGCAGTACCTC.

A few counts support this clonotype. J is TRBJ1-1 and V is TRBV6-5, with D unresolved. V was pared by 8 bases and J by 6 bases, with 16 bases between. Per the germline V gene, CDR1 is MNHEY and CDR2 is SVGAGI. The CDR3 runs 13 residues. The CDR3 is CASWYGVDAEAFF. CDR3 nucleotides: TGTGCCAGCTGGTATGGGGTTGACGCTGAAGCTTTCTTT.

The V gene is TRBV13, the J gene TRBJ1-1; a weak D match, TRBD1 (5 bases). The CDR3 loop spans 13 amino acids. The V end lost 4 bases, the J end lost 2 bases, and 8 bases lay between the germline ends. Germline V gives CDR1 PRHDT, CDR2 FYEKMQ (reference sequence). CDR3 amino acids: CASSWQGNTEAFF. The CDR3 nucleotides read TGTGCCAGCAGCTGGCAGGGAAACACTGAAGCTTTCTTT. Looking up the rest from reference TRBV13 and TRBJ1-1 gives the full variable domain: AAGVIQSPRHLIKEKRETATLKCYPIPRHDTVYWYQQGPGQDPQFLISFYEKMQSDKGSIPDRFSAQQFSDYHSELNMSSLELGDSALYFCASSWQGNTEAFFGQGTRLTVV.

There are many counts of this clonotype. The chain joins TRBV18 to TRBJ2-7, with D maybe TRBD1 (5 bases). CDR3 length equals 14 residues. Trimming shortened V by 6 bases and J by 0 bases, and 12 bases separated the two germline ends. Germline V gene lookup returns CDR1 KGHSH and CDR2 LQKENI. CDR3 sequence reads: CASSQGLSSYEQYF. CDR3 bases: TGTGCCAGCTCCCAGGGCCTAAGCTCCTACGAGCAGTACTTC.

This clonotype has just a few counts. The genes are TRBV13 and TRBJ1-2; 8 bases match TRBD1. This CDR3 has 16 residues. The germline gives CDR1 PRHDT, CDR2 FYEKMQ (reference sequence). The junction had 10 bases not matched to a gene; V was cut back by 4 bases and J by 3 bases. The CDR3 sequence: CASSSAFGTGDYGYTF. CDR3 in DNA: TGTGCCAGCAGCTCTGCCTTTGGGACAGGAGACTATGGCTACACCTTC.

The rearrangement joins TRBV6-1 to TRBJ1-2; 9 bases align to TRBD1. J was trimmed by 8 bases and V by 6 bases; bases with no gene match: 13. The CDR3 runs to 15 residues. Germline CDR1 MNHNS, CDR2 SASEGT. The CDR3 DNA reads TGTGCCAGCAGGTCCCTCGGGACAGGGTGGGAAGGCTACACCTTC. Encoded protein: CASRSLGTGWEGYTF.

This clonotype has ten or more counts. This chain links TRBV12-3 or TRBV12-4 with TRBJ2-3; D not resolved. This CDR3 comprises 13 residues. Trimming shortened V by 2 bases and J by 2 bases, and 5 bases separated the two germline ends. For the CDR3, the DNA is TGTGCCAGCAGTTTATTGTCCACAGATACGCAGTATTTT. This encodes CASSLLSTDTQYF.

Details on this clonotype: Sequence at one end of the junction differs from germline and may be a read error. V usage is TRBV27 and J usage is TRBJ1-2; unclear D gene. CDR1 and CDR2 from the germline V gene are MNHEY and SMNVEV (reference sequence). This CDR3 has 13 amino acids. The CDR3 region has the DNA TGTGCCAGCAGTTTCTCGGGTTGGGGTGGCTACACTTTC. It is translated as CASSFSGWGGYTF.

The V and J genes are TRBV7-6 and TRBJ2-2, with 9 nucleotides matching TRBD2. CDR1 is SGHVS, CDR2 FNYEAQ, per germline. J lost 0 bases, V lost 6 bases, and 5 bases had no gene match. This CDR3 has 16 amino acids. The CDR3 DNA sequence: TGTGCCAGCAGGGGCGGACTAGCGTCGAACACCGGGGAGCTGTTTTTT. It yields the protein CASRGGLASNTGELFF.

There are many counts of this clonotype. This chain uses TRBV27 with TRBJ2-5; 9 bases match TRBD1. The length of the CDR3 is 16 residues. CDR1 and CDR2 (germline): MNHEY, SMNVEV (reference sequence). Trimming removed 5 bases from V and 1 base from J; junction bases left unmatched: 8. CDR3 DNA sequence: TGTGCCAGCAGTGGTCGGGACAGGGTGTCCCAAGAGACCCAGTACTTC. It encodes CASSGRDRVSQETQYF.

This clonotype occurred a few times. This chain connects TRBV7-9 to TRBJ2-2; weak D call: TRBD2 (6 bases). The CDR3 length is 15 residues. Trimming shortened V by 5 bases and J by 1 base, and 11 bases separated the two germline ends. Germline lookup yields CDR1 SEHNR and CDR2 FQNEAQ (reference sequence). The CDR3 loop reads CASSLTRENTGELFF. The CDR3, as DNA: TGTGCCAGCAGCCTGACTAGGGAGAACACCGGGGAGCTGTTTTTT.

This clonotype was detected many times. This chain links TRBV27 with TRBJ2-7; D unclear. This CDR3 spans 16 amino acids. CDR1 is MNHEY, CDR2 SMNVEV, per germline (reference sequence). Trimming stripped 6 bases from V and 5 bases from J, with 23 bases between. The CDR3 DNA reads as TGTGCCAGCAGCCCCACTCCTCGGTCATCATCCCACGAGCAGTACTTC. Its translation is CASSPTPRSSSHEQYF.

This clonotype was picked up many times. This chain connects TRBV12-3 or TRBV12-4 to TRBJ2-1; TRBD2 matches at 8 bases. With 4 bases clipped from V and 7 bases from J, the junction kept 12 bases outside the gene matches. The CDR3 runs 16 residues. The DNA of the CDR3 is TGTGCCAGCAGTTGGGCCCCGAGCGGGAGTACGAATGAGCAGTTCTTC. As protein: CASSWAPSGSTNEQFF.

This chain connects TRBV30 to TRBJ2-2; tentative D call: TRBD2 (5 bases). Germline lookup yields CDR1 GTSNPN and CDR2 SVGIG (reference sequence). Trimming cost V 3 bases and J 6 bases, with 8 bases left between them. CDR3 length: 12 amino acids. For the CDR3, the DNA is TGTGCCTGGAGGGGGAGTCCCGGGGAGCTGTTTTTT. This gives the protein CAWRGSPGELFF.

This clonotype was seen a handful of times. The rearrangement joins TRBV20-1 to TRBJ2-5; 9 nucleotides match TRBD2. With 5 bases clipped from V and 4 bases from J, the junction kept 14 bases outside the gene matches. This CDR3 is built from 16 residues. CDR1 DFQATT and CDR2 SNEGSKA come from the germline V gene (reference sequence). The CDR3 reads CSAPKRGGGSRETQYF. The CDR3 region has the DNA TGCAGTGCTCCGAAACGCGGGGGGGGGTCGAGAGAGACCCAGTACTTC.

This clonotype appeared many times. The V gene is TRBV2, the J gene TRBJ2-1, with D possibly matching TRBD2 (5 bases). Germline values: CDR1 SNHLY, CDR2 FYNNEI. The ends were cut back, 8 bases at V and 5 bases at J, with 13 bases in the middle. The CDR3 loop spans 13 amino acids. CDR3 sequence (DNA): TGTGCCAGCGGACTCCCATATAACAATGAGCAGTTCTTC. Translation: CASGLPYNNEQFF.

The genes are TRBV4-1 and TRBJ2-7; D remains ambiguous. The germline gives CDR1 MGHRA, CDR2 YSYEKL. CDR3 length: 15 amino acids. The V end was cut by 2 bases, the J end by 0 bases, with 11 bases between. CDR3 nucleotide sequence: TGCGCCAGCAGCCAATCGACAAACCCCTCCTACGAGCAGTACGTC. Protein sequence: CASSQSTNPSYEQYV.

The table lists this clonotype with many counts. The DNA of the CDR3 is TGCAGTGCTAGTCACCTAGCCAAAAACATTCAGTACTTC. It translates to CSASHLAKNIQYF. The genes are TRBV20-1 and TRBJ2-4; D ambiguous. V shed 3 bases and J shed 0 bases, with 6 bases lying between them. Germline V gene lookup returns CDR1 DFQATT and CDR2 SNEGSKA (reference sequence). This CDR3 is built from 13 residues.

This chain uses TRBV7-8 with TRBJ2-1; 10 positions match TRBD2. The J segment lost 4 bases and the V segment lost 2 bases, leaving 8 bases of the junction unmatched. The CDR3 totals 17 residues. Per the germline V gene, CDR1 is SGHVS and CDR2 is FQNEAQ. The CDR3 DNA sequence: TGTGCCAGCAGCTTATACGAGACTAGCGGGCTTTACAATGAGCAGTTCTTC. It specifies CASSLYETSGLYNEQFF.

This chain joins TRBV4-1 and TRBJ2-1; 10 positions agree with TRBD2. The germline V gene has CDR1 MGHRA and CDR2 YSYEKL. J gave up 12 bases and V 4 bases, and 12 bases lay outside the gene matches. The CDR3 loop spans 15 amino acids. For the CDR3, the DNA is TGCGCCAGCAGCCCCATACGGACTAGCGGCGGCGTGCAGTTCTTC. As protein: CASSPIRTSGGVQFF.

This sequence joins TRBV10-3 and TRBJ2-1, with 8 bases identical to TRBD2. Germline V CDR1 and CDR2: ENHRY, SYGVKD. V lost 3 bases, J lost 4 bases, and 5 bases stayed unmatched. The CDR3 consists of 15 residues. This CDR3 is CAISEVAGSYNEQFF. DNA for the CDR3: TGTGCCATCAGTGAAGTAGCGGGATCTTACAATGAGCAGTTCTTC.

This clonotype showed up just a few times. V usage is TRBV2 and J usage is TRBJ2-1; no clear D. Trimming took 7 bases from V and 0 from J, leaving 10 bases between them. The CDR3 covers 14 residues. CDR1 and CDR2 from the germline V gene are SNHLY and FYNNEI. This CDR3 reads CASIGLSSYNEQFF. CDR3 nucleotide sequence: TGTGCCAGCATAGGATTGAGCTCCTACAATGAGCAGTTCTTC.

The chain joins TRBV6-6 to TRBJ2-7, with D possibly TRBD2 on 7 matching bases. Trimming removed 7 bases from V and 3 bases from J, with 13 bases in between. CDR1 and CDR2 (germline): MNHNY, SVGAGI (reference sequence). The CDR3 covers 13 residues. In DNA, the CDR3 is TGTGCCAGCAAGAGGGGGGGAATCTACGAGCAGTACTTC. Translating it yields CASKRGGIYEQYF.

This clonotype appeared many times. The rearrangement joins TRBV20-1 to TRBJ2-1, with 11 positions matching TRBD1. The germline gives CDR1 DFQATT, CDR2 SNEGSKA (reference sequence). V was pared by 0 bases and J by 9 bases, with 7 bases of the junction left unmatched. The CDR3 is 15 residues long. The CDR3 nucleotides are TGCAGTGCTAGAGAGGAGGACAGGGGGCTCACTGAGCAGTTCTTC. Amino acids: CSAREEDRGLTEQFF.

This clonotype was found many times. The CDR3 DNA follows: TGTGCCAGCAGGGGAACACAGGGGGCCCTCGTGGAGCTGTTTTTT. Translated: CASRGTQGALVELFF. The chain is built from TRBV2 and TRBJ2-2; 9 bases align to TRBD1. Germline-derived CDR1 and CDR2 are SNHLY and FYNNEI. The V segment lost 6 bases and the J segment 10 bases; nucleotides outside the gene matches: 12. The CDR3 is 15 residues long.